Here is one TCR beta chain with its context. In its sample, this clone was seen a few times. Its antigen remains undetermined. Base qualities are not recorded, but no much larger clone differs from it by a single base. The data are from a study of blood T cell repertoires in COVID-19 (dated by TCRdb to 2018 to 2020). For the wider study: The collaborator samples originated in the United States, Italy and Spain and spanned the acute and convalescent phases of COVID-19. Subjects who had been exposed to COVID-19, were actively infected with it, or had recovered from it provided the deeply sampled blood TCRbeta repertoires that made up the dataset. The samples were drawn from the first 160 participants of the ongoing ImmuneRACE study and from under 1,500 subjects provided by 6 global collaborators. Where available, HLA class I and class II types were obtained from metadata supplied by the sample provider rather than from assay-based typing. A freely available public database, intended as a resource for researchers studying the immune response to SARS-CoV-2, is where the repertoires were released. The sample metadata nearly always contained a de-identified subject ID, COVID-19 status, age in years and sex. The material from the prospective study consisted of cDNA or gDNA derived from T cells, B-cell-depleted T cells, or PBMCs. What the study reported, not specific to this receptor: The amount of clinical and demographic metadata varied by source and participant and was provided uncurated.

CDR1 and CDR2 (SGHRS, YFSETQ) derive from the germline V gene. V gives up 4 bases and J gives up 7 bases, and the segment between their germline ends measures 15 bases. The CDR3 covers 15 residues, taking in both the cysteine and the phenylalanine. The read is trimmed to its CDR3 DNA, 45 bases read in frame from base 1. Enrolling through a virtual design, the prospective study's participants ranged in age from roughly 18 to 95 years and lived across 24 United States geographic areas. Cohort assignment in the prospective study relied on participant-reported clinical history from a screening survey and a study questionnaire. Each participant in the prospective study had whole blood, serum and a nasopharyngeal or oropharyngeal swab collected by mobile phlebotomists. Additional blood draws and questionnaires over an approximately two-month period could optionally be provided by prospective study participants. Before DNA extraction, blood samples from the prospective study were shipped at room temperature or frozen.

The immunoSEQ Assay, a bias-controlled multiplex PCR, was used to amplify TCRbeta CDR3 regions from genomic DNA. The source study handled its data this way. The number of nucleated cells in each sample was estimated by amplification of reference gene primers within the assay. To quantify the absolute abundance of each unique TCRbeta CDR3 rearrangement, sequence reads were collapsed and filtered. For each sample, productive Simpson clonality was calculated as the square root of Simpson's diversity index across productive rearrangements. TCRdb stores this immuneACCESS table with in-frame sequences only. Part of the clones is absent; in the studies checked, under half of the shortfall reflects unresolved V genes, and no reason is known for the rest. V, J and clone size derive from that table, while D and trimming were established from the DNA sequence. For this sample the table gives under 500,000 clones, of which roughly nine tenths were detected only once. Under 2% of the sample rests with the top ten.

This chain joins TRBV5-1 to TRBJ1-6; the D gene identity is not certain. This receptor was taken from a young woman with acute COVID-19. The sequencing input was PBMCs or T cells enriched from blood (not recorded which). The nucleotide sequence reads as follows: TGCGCCAGCAGCCGAAGTGGAGTGGAGAATTCACCCCTCCACTTT. The encoded protein is CASSRSGVENSPLHF.